This record looks at one T cell receptor (beta chain) sequence and its context. Its antigen is unknown. CDR3 length: 14 amino acids. The V end lost 3 bases, the J end lost 4 bases, and 12 bases lay between the germline ends. Germline V CDR1 and CDR2: LGHNA, YNFKEQ. The data are from a study of T cell responses to AZD1222 COVID-19 vaccine. Findings of the study overall: Donors were mostly white British, more females; clonal diversity possibly underestimated. Spike-specific TCRs gained breadth and depth after people received two AZD1222 doses. All repertoire sampling was performed exclusively after the peak T cell response.

The protocol was immunoSEQ multiplex PCR, while the TCRdb copy is restricted to in-frame clones and leaves out a portion. This table has roughly 40,000 clones, 88% appearing once. Sequencing used peripheral blood, obtained 28 days after the second dose of the MenACWY control vaccine. The clonotype was recovered from an adult who received the MenACWY meningococcal vaccine as a control. The chain employs TRBV4-2 and TRBJ1-2; D is perhaps TRBD1 (6 bases). The CDR3 DNA sequence: TGTGCCAGCAGCCACGGACAGAGTATCTATGGCTACACCTTC. It codes for CASSHGQSIYGYTF.